This entry features one T cell receptor beta chain sequence. This sample was included in a study of identifying expanded T cells in peripheral blood. This CDR3 region has 14 residues. CDR1 and CDR2 from the germline V gene are MGHDK and SYGVNS. V shed 1 base and J shed 5 bases, with 12 bases lying between them. Some clones are missing from TCRdb's copy, which holds only in-frame ones; the method was immunoSEQ multiplex PCR. This sample yields around 90,000 clones, of which around 88% are seen a single time; 3% to 4% belongs to the top ten. The sequencing sample was made of blood. The TCR comes from a person aged 18-69 years in good health. The chain uses TRBV25-1 and TRBJ2-7; D unresolved. This CDR3 reads CASSELSNRNEQYF. In nucleotides, the CDR3 is TGTGCCAGCAGTGAATTATCAAACAGAAACGAGCAGTACTTC.